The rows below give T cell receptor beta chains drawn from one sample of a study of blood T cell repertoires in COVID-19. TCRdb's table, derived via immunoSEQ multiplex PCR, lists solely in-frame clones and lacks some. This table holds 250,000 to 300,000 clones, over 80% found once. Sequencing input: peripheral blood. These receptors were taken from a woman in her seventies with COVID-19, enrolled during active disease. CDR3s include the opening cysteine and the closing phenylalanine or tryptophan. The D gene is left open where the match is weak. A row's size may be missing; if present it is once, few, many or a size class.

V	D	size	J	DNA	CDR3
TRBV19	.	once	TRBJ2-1	TGTGCCAGTAGTGCCCGGAGATTATACAATGAGCAGTTCTTC	CASSARRLYNEQFF
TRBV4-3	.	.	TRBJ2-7	TGCGCCAGCAGCCAAGACCCGGATCAGGATACCTACGAGCAGTACTTC	CASSQDPDQDTYEQYF
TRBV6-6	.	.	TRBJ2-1	TGTGCCAGCAGTTACTACGGGAGCTCCTACAATGAGCAGTTCTTC	CASSYYGSSYNEQFF
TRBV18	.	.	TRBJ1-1	TGTGCCAGCTCACCGATCACAGTCGGGAACACTGAAGCTTTCTTT	CASSPITVGNTEAFF
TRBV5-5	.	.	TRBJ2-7	TGTGCCAGCAGCCAGGGCGCGGGAAGGAGCTACGAGCAGTACTTC	CASSQGAGRSYEQYF
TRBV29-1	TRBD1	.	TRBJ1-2	TGCAGCGCTTCAACCCCGGGACAGGGCTCTGAAGGCTACACCTTC	CSASTPGQGSEGYTF
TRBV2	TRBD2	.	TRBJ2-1	TGTGCCAGCGGGCGGGAGAGCTCCTACAATGAGCAGTTCTTC	CASGRESSYNEQFF
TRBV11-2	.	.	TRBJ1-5	TGTGCCAGCAGCTTAGGCAGGAGCAATCAGCCCCAGCATTTT	CASSLGRSNQPQHF
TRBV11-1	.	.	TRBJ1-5	TGTGCCAGCATTCAAGGGGTCCAGGGTAGCAATCAGCCCCAGCATTTT	CASIQGVQGSNQPQHF
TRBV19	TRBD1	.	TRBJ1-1	TGTGCCAGTAGTACCAGACAGGGCGGCGCTGAAGCTTTCTTT	CASSTRQGGAEAFF
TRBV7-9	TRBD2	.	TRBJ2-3	TGTGCCAGCAGCACCCTAGCGGGAGGAACAGATACGCAGTATTTT	CASSTLAGGTDTQYF
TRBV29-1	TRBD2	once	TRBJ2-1	TGCAGCGTTGGCGGGACTAGCGGCCGCTCCTACAATGAGCAGTTCTTC	CSVGGTSGRSYNEQFF
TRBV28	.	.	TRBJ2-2	TGTGCCAGCAGGGCTCCCACAGGGTCCGGGGAGCTGTTTTTT	CASRAPTGSGELFF
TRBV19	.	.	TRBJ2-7	TGTGCCAGTAGTCGAGACAGTCCCTACGAGCAGTACTTC	CASSRDSPYEQYF
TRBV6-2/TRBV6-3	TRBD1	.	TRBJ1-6	TGTGCCAGCAGTTACTACGGGACAGACCAACTTTATAATTCACCCCTCCACTTT	CASSYYGTDQLYNSPLHF
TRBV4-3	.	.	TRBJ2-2	TGCGCCAGCAGCCAACCCGACAGGTCCGGGGAGCTGTTTTTT	CASSQPDRSGELFF
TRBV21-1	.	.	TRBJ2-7	TGTGCCAGCAGCAAATACTACGAGCAGTACTTC	CASSKYYEQYF
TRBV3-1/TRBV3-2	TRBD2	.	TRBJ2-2	TGTGCCACCGCGGCGCTAGCGGGTACCGGGGAGCTGTTTTTT	CATAALAGTGELFF
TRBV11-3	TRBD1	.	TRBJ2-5	TGTGCCAGCAGCCAGGGACAGCAAGAGACCCAGTACTTC	CASSQGQQETQYF
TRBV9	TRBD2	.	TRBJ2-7	TGTGCCAGCAGCGTCGACCCCGGGACTAGCGCATACGAGCAGTACTTC	CASSVDPGTSAYEQYF
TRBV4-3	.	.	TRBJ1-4	TGCGCCAGCAGCCACCTCGACAGAGCCAATGAAAAACTGTTTTTT	CASSHLDRANEKLFF
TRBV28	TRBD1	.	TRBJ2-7	TGTGCCAGCAGTTTGACAGGGGGAAAATACGAGCAGTACTTC	CASSLTGGKYEQYF
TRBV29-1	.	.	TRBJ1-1	TGCAGCGTTTTGGAGGGCAGGGCGGACACTGAAGCTTTCTTT	CSVLEGRADTEAFF
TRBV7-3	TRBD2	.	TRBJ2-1	TGTGCCAGCAGCCCGGGACTAGCGGAATACAATGAGCAGTTCTTC	CASSPGLAEYNEQFF
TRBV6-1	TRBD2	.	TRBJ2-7	TGTGCCAGCAGTCAAGCCCGGACTAGCGGGGCGGGCTACGAGCAGTACTTC	CASSQARTSGAGYEQYF
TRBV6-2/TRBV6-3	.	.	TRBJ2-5	TGTGCCAGCAGTTACTCCGGCAGGAACATACAGACCCAGTACTTC	CASSYSGRNIQTQYF
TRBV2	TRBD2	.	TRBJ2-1	TGTGCCAGCAGTGGACTAGCGGGAGGGAGCTCCTACAATGAGCAGTTCTTC	CASSGLAGGSSYNEQFF
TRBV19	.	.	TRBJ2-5	TGTGCCAGTAGTGGGTCGACAGGCCCCCAAGAGACCCAGTACTTC	CASSGSTGPQETQYF
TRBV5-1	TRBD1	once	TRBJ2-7	TGCGCCAGCAGCAAACCTCGGGACAGGGGACCTGGGGAGCAGTACTTC	CASSKPRDRGPGEQYF
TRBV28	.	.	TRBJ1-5	TGTGCCAGCGGCTTTCTGCCCCAGCATTTT	CASGFLPQHF
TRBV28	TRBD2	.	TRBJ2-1	TGTGCCAGCGGTCTAGCGGGACCCATTAATGAGCAGTTCTTC	CASGLAGPINEQFF
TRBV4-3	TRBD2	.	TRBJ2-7	TGCGCCAGCAGCCACGGACTAGCGGGAGACGAGCAGTACTTC	CASSHGLAGDEQYF
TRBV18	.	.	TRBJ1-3	TGTGCCAGCTCGGGGACTCTTGCTCTGATAGGAAACACCATATATTTT	CASSGTLALIGNTIYF
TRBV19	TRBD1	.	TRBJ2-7	TGTGCCAGTAGTATTAGCCAGGGGGCTATCTACGAGCAGTACTTC	CASSISQGAIYEQYF
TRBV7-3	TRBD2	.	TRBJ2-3	TGTGCCAGCAGCCCGGGTGGACTAGCGGGAACAGATACGCAGTATTTT	CASSPGGLAGTDTQYF